The rows below give T cell receptor beta chains drawn from one sample of a study of blood T cells in healthy people across ages. From the 5' RACE reads, TCRdb called clonotypes with MiXCR, one entry per CDR3 protein. Seen here are 850,000 to 1,000,000 distinct CDR3 sequences, roughly 51% observed once, and the top ten hold about 22%. Source material: blood. The receptors were sampled from a woman in her sixties or seventies in good health. CDR3s include the opening cysteine and the closing phenylalanine or tryptophan. The order of the fields is J gene, V gene, D gene, CDR3 length, CDR3 protein. The D gene is left open where the match is weak.

j_call: TRBJ2-7
v_call: TRBV4-1
d_call: TRBD1
cdr3_length: 16
cdr3_aa: CASSQAPGTGIYEQYF

j_call: TRBJ1-1
v_call: TRBV12-3/TRBV12-4
d_call: .
cdr3_length: 14
cdr3_aa: CASRYAGKNTEAFF

j_call: TRBJ1-4
v_call: TRBV20-1
d_call: TRBD1
cdr3_length: 16
cdr3_aa: CSAGGRQGTANEKLFF

j_call: TRBJ2-7
v_call: TRBV5-1
d_call: TRBD2
cdr3_length: 15
cdr3_aa: CASSLDPSGRREQYF

j_call: TRBJ2-1
v_call: TRBV28
d_call: TRBD2
cdr3_length: 16
cdr3_aa: CASSVTSGSFHNEQFF

j_call: TRBJ2-1
v_call: TRBV7-2
d_call: .
cdr3_length: 16
cdr3_aa: CASSLNIASEAYERFF

j_call: TRBJ2-7
v_call: TRBV5-1
d_call: .
cdr3_length: 14
cdr3_aa: CASSPTEPNYEQYF

j_call: TRBJ1-1
v_call: TRBV27
d_call: .
cdr3_length: 13
cdr3_aa: CASSLRPLTEAFF

j_call: TRBJ2-7
v_call: TRBV5-1
d_call: TRBD2
cdr3_length: 11
cdr3_aa: CASSGGVEQYF

j_call: TRBJ2-4
v_call: TRBV12-3/TRBV12-4
d_call: TRBD1
cdr3_length: 15
cdr3_aa: CASKGQGTGGNIQYF

j_call: TRBJ2-4
v_call: TRBV5-1
d_call: .
cdr3_length: 14
cdr3_aa: CASSLSPAENIQYF

j_call: TRBJ2-7
v_call: TRBV5-1
d_call: .
cdr3_length: 14
cdr3_aa: CASSYGTPSYEQYF

j_call: TRBJ2-5
v_call: TRBV4-1
d_call: .
cdr3_length: 15
cdr3_aa: CASSQALVGLETQYF

j_call: TRBJ2-1
v_call: TRBV7-9
d_call: .
cdr3_length: 15
cdr3_aa: CASSARDTSYNEQFF

j_call: TRBJ2-3
v_call: TRBV5-4
d_call: TRBD2
cdr3_length: 16
cdr3_aa: CASSPPRREGTDTQYF

j_call: TRBJ2-3
v_call: TRBV20-1
d_call: .
cdr3_length: 13
cdr3_aa: CSARDPARDTQYF

j_call: TRBJ2-1
v_call: TRBV20-1
d_call: TRBD2
cdr3_length: 16
cdr3_aa: CSAPEVTSGRFSEQFF

j_call: TRBJ1-2
v_call: TRBV2
d_call: .
cdr3_length: 13
cdr3_aa: CASSVRAGDGYTF

j_call: TRBJ1-2
v_call: TRBV5-1
d_call: .
cdr3_length: 15
cdr3_aa: CASSFRQADNYGYTF

j_call: .
v_call: TRBV10-3
d_call: TRBD2
cdr3_length: 16
cdr3_aa: CAISETSGRARSEQYF

j_call: TRBJ2-7
v_call: TRBV6-5
d_call: TRBD2
cdr3_length: 16
cdr3_aa: CASSYTGLAGGGEQYF

j_call: TRBJ2-7
v_call: TRBV20-1
d_call: TRBD2
cdr3_length: 14
cdr3_aa: CSAKQAGVLDEQYF

j_call: TRBJ1-1
v_call: TRBV4-1
d_call: .
cdr3_length: 12
cdr3_aa: CASSQVVGETFF

j_call: TRBJ2-1
v_call: TRBV3-1
d_call: TRBD2
cdr3_length: 15
cdr3_aa: CASSPRLAATNEQFF

j_call: TRBJ2-3
v_call: TRBV20-1
d_call: TRBD2
cdr3_length: 15
cdr3_aa: CSANLAGGVPDTQYF

j_call: TRBJ1-2
v_call: TRBV29-1
d_call: .
cdr3_length: 14
cdr3_aa: CSVEGVTWGYGYTF

j_call: TRBJ2-1
v_call: TRBV20-1
d_call: .
cdr3_length: 13
cdr3_aa: CSAHTGTYNEQFF

j_call: TRBJ2-1
v_call: TRBV29-1
d_call: .
cdr3_length: 10
cdr3_aa: CSVLAGEQFF

j_call: TRBJ2-7
v_call: TRBV11-2
d_call: .
cdr3_length: 14
cdr3_aa: CASSLLSFSYEQYF

j_call: TRBJ2-1
v_call: TRBV20-1
d_call: TRBD2
cdr3_length: 15
cdr3_aa: CSARTLLAAHNEQFF

j_call: TRBJ2-7
v_call: TRBV14
d_call: .
cdr3_length: 13
cdr3_aa: CASSSTEAYEQYF

j_call: TRBJ2-7
v_call: TRBV12-3/TRBV12-4
d_call: TRBD1
cdr3_length: 14
cdr3_aa: CASSPGQGKDEQYF

j_call: TRBJ2-1
v_call: TRBV5-6
d_call: .
cdr3_length: 16
cdr3_aa: CASSPQTGTAHNEQFF

j_call: TRBJ2-1
v_call: TRBV5-1
d_call: .
cdr3_length: 15
cdr3_aa: CASSLAQGGYNEQFF

j_call: TRBJ1-5
v_call: TRBV28
d_call: .
cdr3_length: 15
cdr3_aa: CASSWGRVDSQPQHF

j_call: TRBJ2-7
v_call: TRBV7-9
d_call: .
cdr3_length: 14
cdr3_aa: CASAGGDRAYEQYF

j_call: TRBJ2-3
v_call: TRBV6-2/TRBV6-3
d_call: TRBD2
cdr3_length: 18
cdr3_aa: CASSRTVLESGSGDTQYF

j_call: TRBJ2-1
v_call: TRBV2
d_call: TRBD2
cdr3_length: 17
cdr3_aa: CASSEMDRTSGRNEQFF

j_call: TRBJ2-5
v_call: TRBV5-1
d_call: .
cdr3_length: 12
cdr3_aa: CASSLEGWAWYF

j_call: TRBJ2-6
v_call: TRBV24-1
d_call: .
cdr3_length: 15
cdr3_aa: CATSDLQAGANVLTF

j_call: TRBJ2-3
v_call: TRBV6-6
d_call: .
cdr3_length: 12
cdr3_aa: CASSARASAQYF